This section outlines one TCR beta chain sequence together with its context. This clonotype was detected many times. It has no known antigen specificity. Base quality data are lacking; no much larger clone is found one base away. Hyperthyroidism was considered stable if no progression to ophthalmopathy occurred within 18 months of follow-up. Hyperthyroidism patients were newly diagnosed, were aged 18 to 65 years, and had a disease duration under 2 months. Patients were excluded if they had other autoimmune diseases, uncontrolled infections, pregnancy or lactation. Clinical symptoms, serum thyroxine, TRAb, thyroid ultrasound and orbital computed tomography formed the basis of the diagnosis. PBMCs were isolated from 10 ml of fresh peripheral blood by Ficoll-Paque density gradient centrifugation. Total RNA was extracted with Trizol reagent and quality-checked on an Agilent 2100 Bioanalyzer. The record originates from a study of Graves' ophthalmopathy and Graves' hyperthyroidism (dated by TCRdb to the late 2010s). For the study in its entirety: Peripheral blood samples were taken at the time of initial diagnosis, before any treatment was given. To explore V-J signatures that distinguish ophthalmopathy from hyperthyroidism, a discovery set of about 99 patients was enrolled, made up of 40 to 45 with ophthalmopathy and some 58 with stable hyperthyroidism. To tell Graves' ophthalmopathy apart from Graves' hyperthyroidism, and to predict which patients would progress to ophthalmopathy, the study relied on TCR beta repertoire signatures. T-cell repertoires of thyroid tissue and blood were compared in about 6 hyperthyroidism patients. Once sampling was done, hyperthyroidism patients were given methimazole at a starting dose of 30 mg daily, while ophthalmopathy patients were given high-dose intravenous methylprednisolone. The independent validation cohort included approximately 19 hyperthyroidism patients plus 17 patients who later progressed from hyperthyroidism to ophthalmopathy. In total, 120 to 150 blood samples were TCR-sequenced: 43 ophthalmopathy, some 75 hyperthyroidism and some 17 hyperthyroidism-to-ophthalmopathy patients. The 100 discovery patients were randomly divided into training and test sets at a 7:3 ratio. Broader findings and caveats from the paper: The 13-signature model separated ophthalmopathy from stable hyperthyroidism with 85% to 90% sensitivity and around 81% specificity in cross-validation, and 80%/75% in the test set. In validation, the model predicted ophthalmopathy progression with less than 71% sensitivity and roughly 72% specificity; 12 predicted patients were CT-confirmed with GO in a median of approximately 6.5 months. Among expanded thyroid clonotypes with frequency above 0.001, most also showed up in blood, which suggests that blood repertoires may reflect the thyroid immune response. Sample size was not statistically predetermined, and group allocation was not concealed from the investigators.

For repertoire sequencing, the TCR beta CDR3 regions were amplified from RNA transcripts. A first-round RT-PCR used HTBI primers with the Qiagen OneStep RT-PCR kit, followed by a second-round multiplex PCR, size selection and purification. Libraries were sequenced on an Illumina HiSeq2000 using paired-end 100 bp reads. Processing in the source paper ran as follows. SOAPnuke was used for read processing, and reads with adapters, uncalled bases, a mean Phred below 15, or no exact constant-primer or identifier match were discarded. COPE v1.2.5 was used to merge the high-quality paired reads. Clonotypes were defined as unique nucleotide sequences and were aligned to IMGT TRB V, D and J references using MiTCR v1.1. The analysis was limited to V-J combinations with a frequency above 0.0001, which together covered 99% to 99.2% of the repertoires. For each V-J combination, a TCR clonal expansion and chaos score was defined as F50 clonal expansion divided by the chaos observed in the TCRdist matrix. Welch's t-statistics and random forest were used to reduce features to 13 V-J combinations, which were fed into a naive Bayes classifier. Thyroid-blood repertoire similarity was quantified with the Morisita-Horn index. TCRdb itself trimmed the public reads at Q25 with fastp, ran MiXCR and retained productive beta chains. Entries are consolidated by CDR3 protein sequence, retaining the most common genes and DNA. The V and J calls and clone size come from TCRdb's table, not from the authors' own analysis. The sample contains about 390,000 distinct CDR3 sequences, less than 20% of them found a single time. Of the sample, about 7.3% falls within the top ten clones.

The sample consisted of peripheral blood. The receptor's source is a young woman with stable Graves' hyperthyroidism. Donor details come from another sample of the same person, matched by shared clones.

The CDR3 is CASSLILPDGYTF. Read as DNA, the sequence is TGTGCCAGCAGCTTAATTCTTCCAGATGGCTACACCTTC. The sequence is built from TRBV7-9 and TRBJ1-2, with no reliable assignment of the D segment. Taken from cysteine to phenylalanine, the CDR3 has 13 residues. Only the CDR3 DNA stays, 39 bases, in frame from base 1. CDR1 and CDR2 were assigned from the germline V gene (reference sequence) as SEHNR and FQNEAQ. The V and J ends are trimmed by 2 bases and 6 bases, leaving 10 bases between them.